These 30 T cell receptor beta chains were all obtained from the same sample, sequenced in a study of identical twins. One entry per CDR3 protein, called by TCRdb with MiXCR from the 5' RACE reads. The sample yields 1,800,000 or so distinct CDR3 sequences, roughly 35% seen once. Sequencing input: cord blood. The receptors originated from a newborn girl in good health.

This clonotype was seen only a few times. V is TRBV11-2 and J is TRBJ1-6; no firm D call. V was pared by 4 bases and J by 6 bases, with 10 bases between. Germline V CDR1 and CDR2: SGHAT, FQNNGV. The CDR3 totals 14 residues. CDR3 DNA sequence: TGTGCCAGCAGCTCCCACCCAATTAATTCACCCCTCCACTTT. It codes for CASSSHPINSPLHF.

This clonotype was recorded a few times. The chain employs TRBV29-1 and TRBJ2-4; TRBD2 agrees at 11 bases. Germline CDR1 SQVTM, CDR2 ANQGSEA. The CDR3 length is 16 residues. V shed 4 bases, J shed 1 base, and the junction held 6 bases outside the gene matches. Here the CDR3 reads CSVGPASGGAKNIQYF. The CDR3 coding sequence is TGCAGCGTTGGGCCCGCTAGCGGGGGGGCCAAAAACATTCAGTACTTC.

On this clonotype: A clone one base away is much larger, so this may be a read error. The chain is built from TRBV5-1 and TRBJ1-2, with 10 bases aligning to TRBD1. The CDR3 has 14 amino acids. Germline V lookup: CDR1 SGHRS, CDR2 YFSETQ. The CDR3 loop is CAGSWTGGNYGYTF. CDR3 nucleotide sequence: TGCGCCGGCAGCTGGACAGGGGGTAACTATGGCTACACCTTC.

A note on this clonotype: A much larger clonotype is one base distant, so this may be a read error. The V gene is TRBV12-3 or TRBV12-4, the J gene TRBJ2-4; TRBD2 might be the D (5 bases). Deletions cut 1 base from V and 5 bases from J, with 15 bases between. The CDR3 consists of 16 residues. For the CDR3, the DNA is TGTGCCAGCAGTTTAGGGGTAGTGGGAGAGGAAAACATTCAGTACTTC. Its protein product is CASSLGVVGEENIQYF.

This clonotype has ten or more counts. V is TRBV12-3 or TRBV12-4 and J is TRBJ2-5, with a tentative D call TRBD1 (6 bases). Trimming left V 6 bases short and J 2 bases short, with 16 bases between. The CDR3 is 15 residues long. The CDR3, as DNA: TGTGCCAGCAGACTCGGGACATCCCCTCAAGAGACCCAGTACTTC. Protein product: CASRLGTSPQETQYF.

Of note for this clonotype: A much larger clone differs by one base, so this may be a read error. This chain joins TRBV7-2 and TRBJ2-4; 8 bases agree with TRBD1. The V gene's germline CDR1 is SGHTA and CDR2 FQGNSA. The CDR3 runs 16 residues. Here the CDR3 reads CASSVRTGIAKDIQYF. In DNA, the CDR3 is TGTGCCAGCAGCGTCCGGACAGGGATAGCCAAAGACATTCAGTACTTC.

The chain recombines TRBV5-8 with TRBJ2-7; D uncertain. The CDR3 contains 14 residues. CDR1 SGHTS and CDR2 YDEGEE come from the germline V gene. With 4 bases removed from V and 1 base from J, the gap between germline ends came to 12 bases. In nucleotides, the CDR3 is TGTGCCAGCAGCATATACAGCAGATCCTACGAGCAGTACTTC. This sequence encodes CASSIYSRSYEQYF.

The chain has TRBV11-2 and TRBJ1-4; perhaps TRBD1 as D (5 bases). The CDR3 is made up of 17 amino acids. V lost 3 bases and J lost 1, with 15 bases in between. Germline loops: CDR1 SGHAT, CDR2 FQNNGV. The CDR3 sequence is CASSFISRVGTNEKLFF. The CDR3 bases are TGTGCCAGCAGCTTTATATCCAGGGTCGGAACTAATGAAAAACTGTTTTTT.

This clonotype was counted between two and nine times. The chain recombines TRBV25-1 with TRBJ2-1; perhaps TRBD1 as D (6 bases). The V end was cut by 4 bases, the J end by 0 bases, with 16 bases between. The V gene's germline CDR1 is MGHDK and CDR2 SYGVNS. The CDR3 has 17 amino acids. DNA for the CDR3: TGTGCCAGCAGTGCAGTCACCGGACAGAGCTCCTACAATGAGCAGTTCTTC. Translating gives CASSAVTGQSSYNEQFF.

This clonotype was counted between two and nine times. The J gene is TRBJ2-3, the V gene TRBV24-1; 8 bases fit TRBD1. The CDR3 spans 13 residues. J was trimmed by 0 bases and V by 9 bases; bases with no gene match: 1. Germline V gene lookup returns CDR1 KGHDR and CDR2 SFDVKD. CDR3 nucleotide sequence: TGTGCCACCCGGACAGGGAGCACAGATACGCAGTATTTT. It yields the protein CATRTGSTDTQYF.

This clonotype was observed a single time. J is TRBJ2-1 and V is TRBV24-1, with 8 bases fitting TRBD1. The length of the CDR3 is 18 residues. CDR1 KGHDR and CDR2 SFDVKD come from the germline V gene. V gave up 1 base and J gave up 2 bases; unmatched junction bases: 9. CDR3 DNA sequence: TGTGCCACCAGTGATTTCCAGATTCAGGGGGCGGCCTACAATGAGCAGTTCTTC. Translated: CATSDFQIQGAAYNEQFF.

This clonotype came up many times. The V and J genes are TRBV4-1 and TRBJ1-4, with a possible D match to TRBD1 (5 bases). The CDR3 extends over 14 amino acids. V lost 3 bases to trimming and J lost 0 bases, with 5 bases between them. Looked up from germline, CDR1 is MGHRA and CDR2 is YSYEKL. This chain's CDR3 is CASSHRATNEKLFF. For the CDR3, the DNA is TGCGCCAGCAGCCACAGGGCAACTAATGAAAAACTGTTTTTT.

The chain couples TRBV9 to TRBJ2-5; 10 bases match TRBD2. Germline V CDR1 and CDR2: SGDLS, YYNGEE. The CDR3 is 15 residues long. V shed 1 base and J 11 bases; nucleotides not matched to a gene: 11. CDR3 residues: CASSVQSSGSNEQYF. DNA for the CDR3: TGTGCCAGCAGCGTACAATCTAGCGGGAGCAATGAGCAGTACTTC. Full variable domain (rest looked up from reference TRBV9 and TRBJ2-5): DSGVTQTPKHLITATGQRVTLRCSPRSGDLSVYWYQQSLDQGLQFLIQYYNGEERAKGNILERFSAQQFPDLHSELNLSSLELGDSALYFCASSVQSSGSNEQYFGPGTRLLVL.

This clonotype was recorded a few times. The rearrangement joins TRBV10-2 to TRBJ2-7; 7 bases agree with TRBD1. This CDR3 has 15 amino acids. Trimming removed 0 bases from V and 2 bases from J; junction bases left unmatched: 4. Germline CDR1 WSHSY, CDR2 SAAADI. The CDR3 DNA sequence: TGCGCCAGCAGTGAGTCCTTAACAGGGGCCTACGAGCAGTACTTC. This gives the protein CASSESLTGAYEQYF.

This clonotype occurred many times. The V and J genes are TRBV9 and TRBJ2-3; 7 nucleotides agree with TRBD2. The CDR3 covers 14 residues. Germline values: CDR1 SGDLS, CDR2 YYNGEE. J gave up 1 base and V 1 base, and 0 bases lay outside the gene matches. In DNA, the CDR3 is TGTGCCAGCAGCGTACTAGCGGGCACAGATACGCAGTATTTT. This gives the protein CASSVLAGTDTQYF.

The sample holds a few counts of this clonotype. The V call is TRBV25-1, the J call TRBJ1-2; the D is unclear. This CDR3 contains 13 residues. Germline V gene lookup returns CDR1 MGHDK and CDR2 SYGVNS. Deletions cut 4 bases from V and 3 bases from J, with 9 bases between. The CDR3 DNA follows: TGTGCCAGCAGTGGACTAAGGGACTATGGCTACACCTTC. Translation gives CASSGLRDYGYTF.

The chain combines TRBV20-1 with TRBJ2-5; no clear D gene. The CDR3 consists of 15 residues. The V end lost 1 base, the J end lost 4 bases, and 16 bases lay between the germline ends. Per germline, CDR1 DFQATT and CDR2 SNEGSKA (reference sequence). The CDR3 protein is CSARVRAEAAETQYF. CDR3 in DNA: TGCAGTGCTAGAGTTCGGGCCGAGGCGGCAGAGACCCAGTACTTC.

This chain links TRBV5-1 with TRBJ2-5; TRBD2 matches at 9 bases. V shed 3 bases, J shed 4 bases, and the junction held 4 bases outside the gene matches. The CDR3 length is 14 residues. Germline V gene lookup returns CDR1 SGHRS and CDR2 YFSETQ. The CDR3 loop is CASSSSSGRETQYF. CDR3 sequence (DNA): TGCGCCAGCAGCTCGAGTAGCGGGAGAGAGACCCAGTACTTC.

The chain has TRBV9 and TRBJ2-3; TRBD2 agrees at 10 bases. The CDR3 runs to 18 residues. In germline, CDR1 is SGDLS, CDR2 YYNGEE. V shed 3 bases, J shed 2 bases, and the junction held 12 bases outside the gene matches. The CDR3 DNA is TGTGCCAGCAGCGGTGGGGCTAGCGGGAGTCCTTTCACAGATACGCAGTATTTT. Its translation is CASSGGASGSPFTDTQYF.

The chain couples TRBV7-2 to TRBJ2-7, with TRBD2 as a possible D gene (6 bases). Trimming shortened V by 3 bases and J by 2 bases, and 17 bases separated the two germline ends. Germline V CDR1 and CDR2: SGHTA, FQGNSA. There are 16 residues in the CDR3. CDR3 region: CASSFLIAARPYEQYF. CDR3 nucleotides: TGTGCCAGCAGCTTTTTAATAGCGGCTAGACCCTACGAGCAGTACTTC.

In the case of this clonotype: A much larger clonotype is one base distant, so this may be a read error. The chain joins TRBV15 to TRBJ2-1; no definite D call. The last part of the DNA fits TRBJ2-7 better; the J call may be wrong. The CDR3 has 11 residues. CDR1 is LNHNV, CDR2 YYDKDF, per germline (reference sequence). DNA of the CDR3: TGTGCCACCAGCAGATACAATGAGCAGTACTTC. Translating it yields CATSRYNEQYF.

This clonotype was seen more than once but under ten times. This chain uses TRBV12-3 or TRBV12-4 with TRBJ2-1; TRBD1 aligns across 7 bases. The CDR3 consists of 15 residues. Trimming at V came to 4 bases and at J to 6 bases, leaving 9 bases not matched to a gene. The CDR3, as DNA: TGTGCCAGCAGTTCCCTACAGGGGAGCCCCAATGAGCAGTTCTTC. It encodes CASSSLQGSPNEQFF.

The V gene is TRBV7-9, the J gene TRBJ2-1, with TRBD2 matching 13 bases. Near its end, the DNA agrees better with TRBJ2-7, so the J call may be wrong. The germline V gene encodes CDR1 SEHNR and CDR2 FQNEAQ (reference sequence). The CDR3 has 16 amino acids. The CDR3 sequence is CASSLPGLAGDNEQYF. CDR3 nucleotide sequence: TGTGCCAGCAGCTTACCCGGACTAGCGGGGGATAATGAGCAGTACTTC.

The gene calls are TRBV10-3 and TRBJ2-2; the match to TRBD2 covers 8 bases. Germline loops: CDR1 ENHRY, CDR2 SYGVKD. V lost 6 bases, J lost 6 bases, and 6 bases stayed unmatched. This CDR3 has 14 amino acids. This CDR3 reads CAISGTSSPGELFF. The CDR3 DNA reads as TGTGCCATCAGCGGGACTAGTAGCCCCGGGGAGCTGTTTTTT.

The chain is built from TRBV6-1 and TRBJ1-2; D is unresolved. The CDR3 spans 12 residues. Germline V gene sequence: CDR1 MNHNS, CDR2 SASEGT. V lost 4 bases and J 7 bases, leaving 10 bases between the germline ends. The CDR3: CASSGDTVGYTF. The DNA of the CDR3 is TGTGCCAGCAGTGGCGACACCGTTGGCTACACCTTC.

This CDR3 is CASSFSGMSDTQYF. CDR3 bases: TGTGCCAGCAGTTTTTCGGGGATGTCAGATACGCAGTATTTT. The chain couples TRBV27 to TRBJ2-3; possible D gene TRBD2, 5 bases. From germline, CDR1 is MNHEY and CDR2 SMNVEV (reference sequence). This CDR3 has 14 residues. V dropped 3 bases and J dropped 4 bases, with 11 bases sitting between them.

This rearrangement joins TRBV15 to TRBJ2-5; the D is unclear. Germline V gene lookup returns CDR1 LNHNV and CDR2 YYDKDF (reference sequence). V gave up 1 base and J gave up 2 bases, with 8 bases separating them. This CDR3 region has 14 residues. CDR3 region: CATSRVGIQETQYF. As DNA, the CDR3 is TGTGCCACCAGCAGAGTGGGTATTCAAGAGACCCAGTACTTC.

This clonotype was seen a single time. A junction boundary mismatches the germline segment, possibly from a read error. The J gene is TRBJ2-1, the V gene TRBV19; D is undetermined. The CDR3 is made up of 14 amino acids. Germline CDR1 is LNHDA and CDR2 is SQIVND (reference sequence). The CDR3 DNA sequence: TGTGCCAGTAGTGCCCTTTTAGCAGGCCATGAGCGGTTCTTC. This codes for CASSALLAGHERFF.

The chain links TRBV7-9 to TRBJ2-3; D is ambiguous. Germline loops: CDR1 SEHNR, CDR2 FQNEAQ (reference sequence). This CDR3 is built from 14 residues. Trimming stripped 1 base from V and 2 bases from J, with 7 bases between. The CDR3 DNA reads TGTGCCAGCAGCTTAGACCCGAACACAGATACGCAGTATTTT. Protein: CASSLDPNTDTQYF.

The chain combines TRBV6-2 or TRBV6-3 with TRBJ2-1; TRBD2 aligns across 12 bases. Germline CDR1 and CDR2: MNHEY and SVGEGT. Trimming took 6 bases from V and 4 from J; bases not matched to a gene: 7. This CDR3 spans 16 amino acids. Written as DNA, the CDR3 is TGTGCCAGCAGCTCTAGCGGGGGGGCCGTTTACAATGAGCAGTTCTTC. It is translated as CASSSSGGAVYNEQFF.